One and the same sample provided the 19 T cell receptor beta chains below, sequenced in a study of blood T cell repertoires in COVID-19. The data were produced by immunoSEQ multiplex PCR, yet TCRdb's version contains in-frame clones alone and is incomplete. The table has about 200,000 clones, more than 80% seen once. Sequenced sample: PBMCs or T cells enriched from blood (not recorded which). The receptors were gathered from a woman under 30 who had recovered from COVID-19.

The genes are TRBV7-7 and TRBJ2-5, with a weak D call TRBD1 (6 bases). CDR3 length: 19 amino acids. With 2 bases removed from V and 7 bases from J, the gap between germline ends came to 29 bases. Per germline, CDR1 SSHAT and CDR2 FNYEAQ (reference sequence). The CDR3 region is CASSLYPTTTGNPRVTQYF. CDR3 nucleotide sequence: TGTGCCAGCAGCTTATATCCCACAACAACAGGGAACCCCCGGGTGACCCAGTACTTC.

This chain links TRBV28 with TRBJ1-3; possible D gene TRBD1, 6 bases. The CDR3 runs to 15 residues. V was pared by 5 bases and J by 3 bases, with 14 bases between. Germline V gene data show CDR1 as MDHEN and CDR2 as SYDVKM. The CDR3 sequence: CASSREMTGGNTIYF. CDR3 sequence (DNA): TGTGCCAGCAGTCGAGAGATGACAGGTGGAAACACCATATATTTT.

CDR3 sequence (DNA): TGCGCCAGCAGCAAAACAGGGGAGCGGTTGGATGGCTACACCTTC. It is translated as CASSKTGERLDGYTF. The chain combines TRBV5-1 with TRBJ1-2, with 7 nucleotides matching TRBD1. The V and J ends lost 4 bases and 6 bases, in that order; junction bases with no gene match: 12. This CDR3 has 15 residues. Per germline, CDR1 SGHRS and CDR2 YFSETQ.

The chain joins TRBV2 to TRBJ1-4; D gene uncertain. Between the trimmed V and J ends, which lost 6 bases and 3 bases, there was a span of 8 bases. CDR1 and CDR2 from the germline V gene are SNHLY and FYNNEI. The CDR3 loop spans 13 amino acids. CDR3 coding DNA: TGTGCCAGCAGGGGCTTCCCTAATGAAAAACTGTTTTTT. This codes for CASRGFPNEKLFF.

This clone was found once. The chain employs TRBV29-1 and TRBJ2-4; D remains ambiguous. CDR3 size: 15 residues. In germline, CDR1 is SQVTM, CDR2 ANQGSEA. Trimming pared 4 bases from V and 0 bases from J, leaving 13 bases between. In DNA form, the CDR3 reads TGCAGCGTTGTCAAGCTCAAGTTAGCCAAAAACATTCAGTACTTC. Protein sequence: CSVVKLKLAKNIQYF.

The chain couples TRBV2 to TRBJ1-5, with TRBD1 as a possible D gene (5 bases). Germline V gives CDR1 SNHLY, CDR2 FYNNEI. The CDR3 covers 15 residues. V lost 2 bases and J 0 bases, leaving 8 bases between the germline ends. The CDR3 protein is CASSERGISNQPQHF. The DNA of the CDR3 is TGTGCCAGCAGTGAACGGGGGATTAGCAATCAGCCCCAGCATTTT.

This clone was observed once. The chain links TRBV7-3 to TRBJ2-7; D is possibly TRBD1 (5 bases). In germline, CDR1 is SGHTA, CDR2 FQGTGA. The CDR3 is 16 residues long. V was shortened by 0 bases and J by 2 bases, with 14 bases between the two germline ends. The CDR3 DNA is TGTGCCAGCAGCTTAACGGTCCTAGACAGAACCTACGAGCAGTACTTC. Its protein is CASSLTVLDRTYEQYF.

The chain carries TRBV5-5 and TRBJ2-3, with D possibly matching TRBD1 (5 bases). V was pared by 2 bases and J by 5 bases, with 6 bases between. Germline CDR1 SGHKS, CDR2 YYEKEE (reference sequence). There are 12 residues in the CDR3. The CDR3 sequence is CASSLGEDTQYF. The CDR3 DNA follows: TGTGCCAGCAGCTTAGGGGAAGATACGCAGTATTTT. The full variable domain, with the rest looked up from reference TRBV5-5 and TRBJ2-3, is DAGVTQSPTHLIKTRGQQVTLRCSPISGHKSVSWYQQVLGQGPQFIFQYYEKEERGRGNFPDRFSARQFPNYSSELNVNALLLGDSALYLCASSLGEDTQYFGPGTRLTVL.

This chain connects TRBV18 to TRBJ1-1; TRBD1 might be the D (5 bases). V was shortened by 3 bases and J by 1 base, with 12 bases between the two germline ends. CDR1 KGHSH and CDR2 LQKENI come from the germline V gene. This CDR3 region has 15 residues. CDR3 nucleotides: TGTGCCAGCTCACCGACGACAGCCCCGAACACTGAAGCTTTCTTT. Translation gives CASSPTTAPNTEAFF.

The V and J genes are TRBV13 and TRBJ1-5; D may be TRBD1 (6 bases). Germline CDR1 and CDR2: PRHDT and FYEKMQ (reference sequence). The CDR3 sequence is 18 residues long. V lost 5 bases to trimming and J lost 5 bases, with 25 bases between them. The CDR3 coding sequence is TGTGCCAGCAGCCTTAGGAGAGGGGGGGTAAGAATGGATCAGCCCCAGCATTTT. Its protein is CASSLRRGGVRMDQPQHF.

The V call is TRBV10-2, the J call TRBJ2-5; 8 positions match TRBD2. The CDR3 extends over 15 amino acids. Germline-derived CDR1 and CDR2 are WSHSY and SAAADI. V lost 6 bases to trimming and J lost 4 bases; unmatched junction nucleotides: 10. The CDR3 bases are TGCGCCAGCAGCTTAGCGGGGACGGGCCGAGAGACCCAGTACTTC. It is translated as CASSLAGTGRETQYF.

This chain connects TRBV27 to TRBJ2-4; 9 bases agree with TRBD1. With 6 bases clipped from V and 6 bases from J, the junction kept 6 bases outside the gene matches. This CDR3 region has 14 residues. In germline, CDR1 is MNHEY, CDR2 SMNVEV (reference sequence). The CDR3 is CASRPGQGVNIQYF. DNA of the CDR3: TGTGCCAGCAGACCGGGACAGGGAGTAAACATTCAGTACTTC.

The gene calls are TRBV19 and TRBJ1-1, with TRBD1 identical over 8 bases. Trimming cost V 7 bases and J 7 bases; bases outside gene matches: 5. CDR1 and CDR2 from the germline V gene are LNHDA and SQIVND (reference sequence). This CDR3 is built from 12 residues. The CDR3: CASTPDRGEAFF. In DNA form, the CDR3 reads TGTGCCAGTACCCCAGACAGGGGTGAAGCTTTCTTT.

This rearrangement joins TRBV5-5 to TRBJ1-4; D is possibly TRBD1 (5 bases). The V and J ends lost 2 bases and 6 bases respectively, with 11 bases between them. This CDR3 has 14 residues. The germline CDR1 and CDR2 sequences are SGHKS and YYEKEE (reference sequence). CDR3 sequence (DNA): TGTGCCAGCAGCTTAAAGGGAGGGGATGAAAAACTGTTTTTT. Its translation: CASSLKGGDEKLFF.

This clone was counted between two and nine times. The CDR3 here is CASSLTDRVWNGYTF. CDR3 DNA: TGTGCCAGCAGCTTAACGGACAGGGTTTGGAATGGCTACACCTTC. The chain uses TRBV7-9 and TRBJ1-2; 8 bases line up with TRBD1. CDR3 length equals 15 residues. Trimming cost V 2 bases and J 6 bases; bases outside gene matches: 8. Per germline, CDR1 SEHNR and CDR2 FQNEAQ (reference sequence).

The rearrangement links TRBV4-1 to TRBJ1-1; 8 bases fit TRBD1. The CDR3 contains 14 residues. Germline CDR1 reads MGHRA; CDR2 reads YSYEKL. After removal of 3 bases from V and 3 bases from J, the junction contained 3 bases not matched to a gene. In DNA form, the CDR3 reads TGCGCCAGCAGCCAGTACAGGGGGGACACTGAAGCTTTCTTT. Protein: CASSQYRGDTEAFF.

This clone was counted a single time. The gene calls are TRBV6-5 and TRBJ2-2, with D maybe TRBD1 (6 bases). The CDR3 has 16 amino acids. V gave up 0 bases and J gave up 8 bases, with 16 bases separating them. Per germline, CDR1 MNHEY and CDR2 SVGAGI. CDR3 DNA: TGTGCCAGCAGTTACTCCCCGACAGGTTCCACGGGGGAGCTGTTTTTT. It codes for CASSYSPTGSTGELFF.

This chain connects TRBV11-2 to TRBJ1-2, with TRBD1 matching 9 bases. V lost 5 bases to trimming and J lost 5 bases; unmatched junction nucleotides: 9. CDR3 length: 15 amino acids. The germline V gene has CDR1 SGHAT and CDR2 FQNNGV. In DNA form, the CDR3 reads TGTGCCAGCAGCACAGCCGGGACAGGGCATTATGGCTACACCTTC. Its translation: CASSTAGTGHYGYTF.

This chain links TRBV4-2 with TRBJ2-3, with TRBD2 matching over 8 bases. V was pared by 4 bases and J by 2 bases, with 29 bases of the junction left unmatched. From germline, CDR1 is LGHNA and CDR2 YNFKEQ. This CDR3 is 23 amino acids long. CDR3 sequence (DNA): TGTGCCAGCAGCCCTAAGATAGTTGGGGAAAGGGTCACGGCGGGGGGATTCACAGATACGCAGTATTTT. Encoded protein: CASSPKIVGERVTAGGFTDTQYF.